The sequence of this T cell receptor (beta chain) was determined in a study of blood T cells in healthy people across ages. Trimming took 7 bases from V and 0 from J, leaving 12 bases between them. Looked up from germline, CDR1 is MNHEY and CDR2 is SMNVEV (reference sequence). This CDR3 has 14 amino acids. This clonotype has just a few counts. It was with a sample-barcoded 5' primer and a J-beta primer mix that a second PCR of about 6 to 12 cycles was run. MiXCR, run by TCRdb on the 5' RACE reads, gives a single entry per CDR3 protein. The sample lists about a million distinct CDR3 sequences, 35% to 40% occurring once.

This receptor was taken from a man between 18 and 29 years old in good health. The chain uses TRBV27 and TRBJ1-2; D unclear. Sequenced: blood. In nucleotides, the CDR3 is TGTGCCAGCAAGGCTTCTAGAGCTAACTATGGCTACACCTTC. Residues: CASKASRANYGYTF.